The clone carrying this T cell receptor (beta chain) was recorded once. The data were obtained in a study of blood T cell repertoires in COVID-19. TCRdb's copy holds only in-frame clones and misses some; the assay was immunoSEQ multiplex PCR. The sample carries around 190,000 clones, approximately 90% recorded once. The receptor comes from a man younger than 40 with acute or convalescent COVID-19. Material: peripheral blood.

The CDR3 DNA sequence: TGTGCCAGCAGTTCCACAGGGACGGGAAACACCATATATTTT. It translates to CASSSTGTGNTIYF. The chain carries TRBV2 and TRBJ1-3; weak D call: TRBD1 (6 bases). CDR3 length equals 14 residues. With 5 bases removed from V and 4 bases from J, the gap between germline ends came to 12 bases. The V gene's germline CDR1 is SNHLY and CDR2 FYNNEI.